This entry lists 29 T cell receptor beta chains sequenced from one sample in a study of blood T cell repertoires in COVID-19. Generated by immunoSEQ multiplex PCR, the TCRdb table keeps only in-frame clones and is missing some. The data contain about 140,000 clones, 84% of them seen just once; the ten biggest clones take up 4.5% to 6%. Material for sequencing was peripheral blood. The source is a human donor in a cohort sampled during active COVID-19.

The V call is TRBV10-1, the J call TRBJ1-1; D is unresolved. Germline assignment: CDR1 WNHNN and CDR2 SYGVQD (reference sequence). The CDR3 contains 17 residues. With 3 bases removed from V and 6 bases from J, the gap between germline ends came to 23 bases. DNA of the CDR3: TGCGCCAGCAGTGATGGAACAATCCCACAGCGGCGCGCTGAAGCTTTCTTT. It is translated as CASSDGTIPQRRAEAFF.

This sequence joins TRBV27 and TRBJ2-1; D perhaps matches TRBD2 (7 bases). The V and J ends lost 10 bases and 9 bases respectively, with 19 bases between them. The CDR3 consists of 13 residues. Germline CDR1 and CDR2: MNHEY and SMNVEV (reference sequence). CDR3 region: CATGAGVMSEQFF. The CDR3 DNA is TGTGCCACAGGGGCGGGAGTAATGAGTGAGCAGTTCTTC.

In its sample, this clone was seen a few times. The chain is built from TRBV7-9 and TRBJ2-3; D unresolved. Trimming pared 5 bases from V and 0 bases from J, leaving 12 bases between. This CDR3 is 15 amino acids long. CDR1 and CDR2 from the germline V gene are SEHNR and FQNEAQ (reference sequence). This CDR3 reads CASSQPADSTDTQYF. CDR3 DNA sequence: TGTGCCAGCAGCCAGCCGGCGGATAGCACAGATACGCAGTATTTT.

The chain carries TRBV29-1 and TRBJ2-1; 8 bases are shared with TRBD1. CDR1 and CDR2 (germline): SQVTM, ANQGSEA. The J segment lost 4 bases and the V segment lost 4 bases, leaving 12 bases of the junction unmatched. The CDR3 is 16 residues long. This chain's CDR3 is CSVVSPRRGRYNEQFF. DNA for the CDR3: TGCAGCGTTGTGTCTCCCCGCAGGGGGCGGTACAATGAGCAGTTCTTC.

The table lists this clone with a count of one. The genes are TRBV5-1 and TRBJ2-3; 11 bases align to TRBD2. CDR1 SGHRS and CDR2 YFSETQ come from the germline V gene. This CDR3 contains 16 residues. Trimming removed 0 bases from V and 5 bases from J; junction bases left unmatched: 5. DNA for the CDR3: TGCGCCAGCAGCTTGGGTCGACTAGCGGGGAGAGATACGCAGTATTTT. It encodes CASSLGRLAGRDTQYF.

The rearrangement links TRBV7-9 to TRBJ1-1; D uncertain. V lost 3 bases and J 1 base, leaving 9 bases between the germline ends. The CDR3 is made up of 14 amino acids. Germline values: CDR1 SEHNR, CDR2 FQNEAQ (reference sequence). CDR3 bases: TGTGCCAGCAGCTTGGGCAATGAGAACACTGAAGCTTTCTTT. Translated, it gives CASSLGNENTEAFF.

CDR3 sequence reads: CASATGTGLNSPLHF. The CDR3 nucleotides read TGTGCCAGCGCGACCGGGACAGGACTCAATTCACCCCTCCACTTT. The rearrangement uses TRBV28 and TRBJ1-6; 8 nucleotides line up with TRBD1. The CDR3 covers 15 residues. Germline lookup yields CDR1 MDHEN and CDR2 SYDVKM. V dropped 8 bases and J dropped 7; count of bases not matched to a gene: 10. The full variable domain, with the rest looked up from reference TRBV28 and TRBJ1-6, is DVKVTQSSRYLVKRTGEKVFLECVQDMDHENMFWYRQDPGLGLRLIYFSYDVKMKEKGDIPEGYSVSREKKERFSLILESASTNQTSMYLCASATGTGLNSPLHFGNGTRLTVT.

The chain carries TRBV7-3 and TRBJ2-7, with 7 bases aligning to TRBD1. Per germline, CDR1 SGHTA and CDR2 FQGTGA. This CDR3 spans 13 amino acids. After removal of 3 bases from V and 2 bases from J, the junction contained 1 base not matched to a gene. Here the CDR3 reads CASSFGQAYEQYF. Here the CDR3 DNA reads TGTGCCAGCAGCTTCGGACAGGCCTACGAGCAGTACTTC.

CDR3 amino acids: CASSSGRTPAYEQYF. The CDR3, as DNA: TGTGCCAGCAGCTCGGGAAGGACGCCAGCCTACGAGCAGTACTTC. The chain couples TRBV7-9 to TRBJ2-7; D may be TRBD2 (5 bases). The CDR3 runs to 15 residues. CDR1 and CDR2 (germline): SEHNR, FQNEAQ (reference sequence). V was shortened by 4 bases and J by 2 bases, with 15 bases between the two germline ends.

This clone has a single count. The chain is built from TRBV19 and TRBJ2-1; 9 nucleotides align to TRBD2. V gave up 11 bases and J gave up 4 bases; unmatched junction bases: 18. This CDR3 is built from 17 residues. CDR1 is LNHDA, CDR2 SQIVND, per germline (reference sequence). Here the CDR3 DNA reads TGTGCCCCCCCTTTTACTAGCGGGCGGGGGCTTTACAATGAGCAGTTCTTC. Its protein product is CAPPFTSGRGLYNEQFF.

The rearrangement uses TRBV28 and TRBJ1-2; D is perhaps TRBD1 (5 bases). The V gene's germline CDR1 is MDHEN and CDR2 SYDVKM. This CDR3 contains 12 residues. Trimming stripped 3 bases from V and 6 bases from J, with 8 bases between. CDR3 sequence: CASSFAGDGYTF. CDR3 nucleotide sequence: TGTGCCAGCAGTTTTGCGGGGGATGGCTACACCTTC.

The chain links TRBV11-2 to TRBJ1-2; weak D call: TRBD1 (5 bases). The CDR3 has 12 amino acids. The ends were cut back, 4 bases at V and 10 bases at J, with 13 bases in the middle. Germline V gene data show CDR1 as SGHAT and CDR2 as FQNNGV. The DNA of the CDR3 is TGTGCCAGCAGCTCTTTACAGGTGGACTACACCTTC. Its protein is CASSSLQVDYTF.

This clone was picked up one time. This chain uses TRBV28 with TRBJ2-3; weak D call: TRBD2 (5 bases). Germline loops: CDR1 MDHEN, CDR2 SYDVKM. Trimming pared 3 bases from V and 2 bases from J, leaving 21 bases between. The CDR3 runs 18 residues. CDR3 sequence: CASSFLRVGDWSTDTQYF. CDR3 sequence (DNA): TGTGCCAGCAGTTTTTTGAGGGTGGGCGATTGGTCCACAGATACGCAGTATTTT. The whole variable domain, remainder taken from reference TRBV28 and TRBJ2-3, is DVKVTQSSRYLVKRTGEKVFLECVQDMDHENMFWYRQDPGLGLRLIYFSYDVKMKEKGDIPEGYSVSREKKERFSLILESASTNQTSMYLCASSFLRVGDWSTDTQYFGPGTRLTVL.

The chain combines TRBV5-1 with TRBJ2-2; 8 bases agree with TRBD2. Germline CDR1 SGHRS, CDR2 YFSETQ. The CDR3 contains 16 residues. The V and J ends lost 4 bases and 0 bases, in that order; junction bases with no gene match: 5. CDR3 sequence: CASSPRGDSNTGELFF. In DNA form, the CDR3 reads TGCGCCAGCAGCCCGCGGGGGGACTCGAACACCGGGGAGCTGTTTTTT.

The chain carries TRBV14 and TRBJ2-1, with 7 bases identical to TRBD1. Germline V gene data show CDR1 as SGHDN and CDR2 as FVKESK. J gave up 4 bases and V 4 bases, and 1 base lay outside the gene matches. CDR3 length: 13 amino acids. The CDR3 reads CASSRDSYNEQFF. The CDR3 nucleotides are TGTGCCAGCAGCCGGGACAGTTACAATGAGCAGTTCTTC.

The genes are TRBV30 and TRBJ1-1; a possible D gene is TRBD1 (5 bases). CDR1 is GTSNPN and CDR2 is SVGIG in the germline V gene (reference sequence). V was clipped by 1 base and J by 2 bases, with 11 bases between them. The CDR3 covers 14 residues. The CDR3 bases are TGTGCCTGGAGTGAACCAGGGACTAACACTGAAGCTTTCTTT. Encoded protein: CAWSEPGTNTEAFF.

The chain is built from TRBV28 and TRBJ1-1; 7 bases fit TRBD1. V shed 6 bases and J 1 base; nucleotides not matched to a gene: 29. From germline, CDR1 is MDHEN and CDR2 SYDVKM. The CDR3 sequence is 22 residues long. The CDR3 loop reads CASSPYNPLHDRVVFWNTEAFF. In nucleotides, the CDR3 is TGTGCCAGCAGCCCTTATAACCCCCTACACGACAGGGTGGTCTTTTGGAACACTGAAGCTTTCTTT.

This clone was detected a few times. The chain is built from TRBV6-5 and TRBJ1-5; tentative D call: TRBD1 (6 bases). V gave up 0 bases and J gave up 4 bases, with 10 bases separating them. Germline CDR1 MNHEY, CDR2 SVGAGI. The CDR3 contains 15 residues. CDR3 DNA sequence: TGTGCCAGCAGTTACTCGAGGACAGCAAATCAGCCCCAGCATTTT. This codes for CASSYSRTANQPQHF.

V usage is TRBV11-2 and J usage is TRBJ1-1; D is possibly TRBD1 (5 bases). The CDR3 loop spans 14 amino acids. Between the trimmed V and J ends, which lost 1 base and 4 bases, there was a span of 10 bases. CDR1 and CDR2 from the germline V gene are SGHAT and FQNNGV. CDR3 bases: TGTGCCAGCAGCTTAGTCGGCAGGGCCACTGAAGCTTTCTTT. This gives the protein CASSLVGRATEAFF.

The chain joins TRBV10-3 to TRBJ2-5; possible D gene TRBD2, 6 bases. The germline V gene encodes CDR1 ENHRY and CDR2 SYGVKD. The V gene lost 8 bases and the J gene lost 7 bases, with 20 bases spanning the gap. The CDR3 has 14 amino acids. Written as DNA, the CDR3 is TGTGCCATCGGGCTACCAGCCGGGGGTGGGACCCAGTACTTC. Translating it yields CAIGLPAGGGTQYF.

The chain employs TRBV27 and TRBJ1-2, with 10 bases matching TRBD1. Trimming at V came to 3 bases and at J to 5 bases, leaving 9 bases not matched to a gene. CDR3 size: 16 residues. CDR1 is MNHEY and CDR2 is SMNVEV in the germline V gene (reference sequence). This CDR3 is CASSLTGGDLFYGYTF. In nucleotides, the CDR3 is TGTGCCAGCAGTTTGACAGGGGGCGATCTATTTTATGGCTACACCTTC.

The chain uses TRBV29-1 and TRBJ2-2, with 16 bases fitting TRBD2. The V segment lost 7 bases and the J segment 4 bases; nucleotides outside the gene matches: 15. Looked up from germline, CDR1 is SQVTM and CDR2 is ANQGSEA. The CDR3 is 19 amino acids. The CDR3 region is CSAAQGGLAGGPRTGELFF. CDR3 bases: TGCAGCGCTGCCCAGGGGGGACTAGCGGGAGGGCCGCGCACCGGGGAGCTGTTTTTT.

The V gene is TRBV5-1, the J gene TRBJ1-2, with TRBD1 identical over 11 bases. The CDR3 spans 15 residues. Germline lookup yields CDR1 SGHRS and CDR2 YFSETQ. Trimming took 4 bases from V and 5 from J; bases not matched to a gene: 7. CDR3 in amino acids: CASSPGTGGYYGYTF. The CDR3 DNA follows: TGCGCCAGCAGCCCAGGGACAGGGGGATATTATGGCTACACCTTC.

The chain links TRBV6-6 to TRBJ1-5, with D unresolved. V was shortened by 7 bases and J by 2 bases, with 18 bases between the two germline ends. The length of the CDR3 is 16 residues. Germline V gene sequence: CDR1 MNHNY, CDR2 SVGAGI (reference sequence). CDR3 nucleotide sequence: TGTGCCAGCACCCCGAGTGAGGGAGGGCGCAATCAGCCCCAGCATTTT. Its translation: CASTPSEGGRNQPQHF.

The chain carries TRBV18 and TRBJ2-2, with TRBD2 matching over 7 bases. In germline, CDR1 is KGHSH, CDR2 LQKENI. With 1 base clipped from V and 3 bases from J, the junction kept 2 bases outside the gene matches. The CDR3 loop spans 15 amino acids. CDR3 nucleotides: TGTGCCAGCTCACCACAGGGGAGGGACACCGGGGAGCTGTTTTTT. Amino acid sequence: CASSPQGRDTGELFF.

About this clone itself: Other nucleotide sequences in the sample specify the same CDR3. The genes are TRBV2 and TRBJ1-2; 10 bases are a match to TRBD1. CDR1 is SNHLY and CDR2 is FYNNEI in the germline V gene. The CDR3 is made up of 16 amino acids. V dropped 4 bases and J dropped 2; count of bases not matched to a gene: 7. CDR3 bases: TGTGCCAGCAGTGCCCGGACAGGGGGTGGGAACTATGGCTACACCTTC. As protein: CASSARTGGGNYGYTF.

The CDR3 DNA reads TGTGCCAGCAGTGCCCCGGATGGGACTTTTGGCGGGTTCAATTCACCCCTCCACTTT. Its protein product is CASSAPDGTFGGFNSPLHF. The chain joins TRBV6-1 to TRBJ1-6, with TRBD1 as a possible D gene (5 bases). This CDR3 contains 19 residues. CDR1 MNHNS and CDR2 SASEGT come from the germline V gene. V was shortened by 4 bases and J by 7 bases, with 26 bases between the two germline ends.

The genes are TRBV2 and TRBJ2-7; possibly TRBD1 for D (6 bases). The CDR3 totals 13 residues. Germline V CDR1 and CDR2: SNHLY, FYNNEI. With 4 bases removed from V and 3 bases from J, the gap between germline ends came to 10 bases. CDR3 sequence reads: CASSGQVGYEQYV. The CDR3 bases are TGTGCCAGCAGTGGACAGGTTGGCTACGAGCAGTACGTC.

The chain combines TRBV7-3 with TRBJ1-1; D remains ambiguous. Looked up from germline, CDR1 is SGHTA and CDR2 is FQGTGA. The CDR3 spans 13 residues. The germline V and J ends were trimmed by 3 bases and 1 base, with 6 bases remaining between them. CDR3 in amino acids: CASSLLENTEAFF. In DNA form, the CDR3 reads TGTGCCAGCAGCTTGCTAGAGAACACTGAAGCTTTCTTT.